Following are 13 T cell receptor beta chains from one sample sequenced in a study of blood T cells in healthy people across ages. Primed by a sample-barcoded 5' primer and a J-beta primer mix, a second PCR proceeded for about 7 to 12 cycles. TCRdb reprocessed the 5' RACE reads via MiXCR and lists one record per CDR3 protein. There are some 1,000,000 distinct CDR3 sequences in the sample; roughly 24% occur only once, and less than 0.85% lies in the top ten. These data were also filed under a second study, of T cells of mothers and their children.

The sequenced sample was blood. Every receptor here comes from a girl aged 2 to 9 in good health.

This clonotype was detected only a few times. CDR3 nucleotide sequence: TGTGCCATCACGCCGAGGGGGCAAACAGATACGCAGTATTTT. Encoded protein: CAITPRGQTDTQYF. The J gene is TRBJ2-3, the V gene TRBV10-3; 7 nucleotides align to TRBD1. The length of the CDR3 is 14 residues. CDR1 and CDR2 (germline): ENHRY, SYGVKD. The V segment lost 7 bases and the J segment 3 bases; nucleotides outside the gene matches: 7.

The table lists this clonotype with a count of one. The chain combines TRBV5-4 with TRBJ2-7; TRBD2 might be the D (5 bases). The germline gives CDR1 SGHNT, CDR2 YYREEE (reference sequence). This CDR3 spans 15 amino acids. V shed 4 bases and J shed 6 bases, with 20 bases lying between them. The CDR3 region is CASSAPGTQGPEQYF. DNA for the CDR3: TGTGCCAGCAGCGCCCCGGGAACACAAGGCCCCGAGCAGTACTTC.

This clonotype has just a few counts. The CDR3 here is CASSRGPAGSPLHF. For the CDR3, the DNA is TGTGCCAGCAGCCGAGGACCCGCGGGGTCACCCCTCCACTTT. The rearrangement uses TRBV13 and TRBJ1-6; no clear D. Trimming took off 5 bases at V and 10 bases at J, with 15 bases between the two ends. Germline V gene data show CDR1 as PRHDT and CDR2 as FYEKMQ (reference sequence). The CDR3 covers 14 residues.

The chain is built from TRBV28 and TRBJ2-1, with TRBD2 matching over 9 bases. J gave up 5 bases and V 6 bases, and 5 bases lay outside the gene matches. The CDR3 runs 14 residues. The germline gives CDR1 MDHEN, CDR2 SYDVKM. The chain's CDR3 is CASRGTSSDNEQFF. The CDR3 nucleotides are TGTGCCAGCAGGGGGACTAGCTCTGACAATGAGCAGTTCTTC.

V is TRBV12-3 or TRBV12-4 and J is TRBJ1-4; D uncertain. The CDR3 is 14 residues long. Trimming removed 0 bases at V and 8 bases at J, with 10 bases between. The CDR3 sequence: CASSLAGFEEKLFF. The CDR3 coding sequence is TGTGCCAGCAGTTTAGCAGGGTTCGAGGAAAAACTGTTTTTT.

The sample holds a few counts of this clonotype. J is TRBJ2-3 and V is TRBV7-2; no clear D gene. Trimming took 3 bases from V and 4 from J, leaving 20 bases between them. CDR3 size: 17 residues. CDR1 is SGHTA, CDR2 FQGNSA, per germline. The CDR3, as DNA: TGTGCCAGCAGCTTGAAGCGAACCTTGGAGAGGTCAGATACGCAGTATTTT. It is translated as CASSLKRTLERSDTQYF.

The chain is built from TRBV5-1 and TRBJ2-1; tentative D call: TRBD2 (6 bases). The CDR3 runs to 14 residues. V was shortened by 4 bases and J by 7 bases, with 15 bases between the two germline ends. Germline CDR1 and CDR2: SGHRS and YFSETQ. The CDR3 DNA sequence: TGCGCCAGCAGCCCTGGTGGGGGGTTGAATGAGCAGTTCTTC. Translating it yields CASSPGGGLNEQFF.

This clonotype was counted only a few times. The CDR3 reads CASSSRESEAFF. The CDR3 DNA sequence: TGTGCCAGCAGCTCCAGGGAAAGTGAAGCTTTCTTT. The V and J genes are TRBV11-2 and TRBJ1-1; the D gene is possibly TRBD1 (5 bases). Trimming pared 4 bases from V and 7 bases from J, leaving 10 bases between. Germline V lookup: CDR1 SGHAT, CDR2 FQNNGV. The CDR3 covers 12 residues.

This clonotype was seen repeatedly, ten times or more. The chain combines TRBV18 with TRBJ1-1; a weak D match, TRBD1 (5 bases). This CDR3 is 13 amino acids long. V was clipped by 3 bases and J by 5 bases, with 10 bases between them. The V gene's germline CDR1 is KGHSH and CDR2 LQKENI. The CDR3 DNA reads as TGTGCCAGCTCACCGGCAGGGAATACTGAAGCTTTCTTT. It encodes CASSPAGNTEAFF.

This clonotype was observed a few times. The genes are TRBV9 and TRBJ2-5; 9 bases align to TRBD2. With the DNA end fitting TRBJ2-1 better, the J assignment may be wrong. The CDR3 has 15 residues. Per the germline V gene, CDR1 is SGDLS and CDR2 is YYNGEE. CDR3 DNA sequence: TGTGCCAGCAGCGTAGTTGGCGGGGGGGGTCATGAGCAGTTCTTC. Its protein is CASSVVGGGGHEQFF.

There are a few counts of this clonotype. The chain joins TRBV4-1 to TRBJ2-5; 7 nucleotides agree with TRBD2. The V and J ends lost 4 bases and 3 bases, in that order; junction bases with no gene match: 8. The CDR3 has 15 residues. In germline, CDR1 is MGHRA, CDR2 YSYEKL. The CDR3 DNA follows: TGCGCCAGCAGCCGTACATTTCGGGGGGAAGAGACCCAGTACTTC. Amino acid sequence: CASSRTFRGEETQYF.

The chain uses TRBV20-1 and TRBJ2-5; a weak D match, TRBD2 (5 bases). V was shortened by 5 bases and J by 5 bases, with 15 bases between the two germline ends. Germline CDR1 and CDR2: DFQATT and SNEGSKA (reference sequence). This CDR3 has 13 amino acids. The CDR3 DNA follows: TGCAGTGCTCTCCGAGGGAATGGGGAGACCCAGTACTTC. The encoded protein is CSALRGNGETQYF.

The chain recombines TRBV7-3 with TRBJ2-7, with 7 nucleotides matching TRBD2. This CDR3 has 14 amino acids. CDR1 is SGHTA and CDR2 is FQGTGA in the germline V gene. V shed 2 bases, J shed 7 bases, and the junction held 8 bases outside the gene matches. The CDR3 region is CASSLEAGVQEQYF. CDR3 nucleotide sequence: TGTGCCAGCAGCTTAGAGGCGGGAGTGCAAGAGCAGTACTTC.